These 16 T cell receptor beta chains were all obtained from the same sample, sequenced in a study of tissue T cells after allogeneic stem cell transplantation. Only in-frame clones appear in the TCRdb table, and some are missing; sequencing was by immunoSEQ multiplex PCR. The sample contains some 28,000 clones, 65% to 90% of which appear only once. Specimen: blood, collected before transplantation. The receptors were gathered from a woman between 18 and 55 years old who later had graft-versus-host disease after an allogeneic stem cell transplant.

The chain couples TRBV29-1 to TRBJ2-1; possible D gene TRBD1, 5 bases. The germline gives CDR1 SQVTM, CDR2 ANQGSEA. The CDR3 is made up of 12 amino acids. V was cut by 7 bases and J by 5 bases, with 12 bases left in between. DNA for the CDR3: TGCAGCGCTGGCGGACAAAACAATGAGCAGTTCTTC. It is translated as CSAGGQNNEQFF.

The sample holds a few counts of this clone. CDR3 protein: CASSEGTGVEYGYTF. In nucleotides, the CDR3 is TGTGCCAGCAGTGAGGGGACAGGGGTAGAGTATGGCTACACCTTC. J is TRBJ1-2 and V is TRBV6-1, with 10 bases that match TRBD1. CDR1 MNHNS and CDR2 SASEGT come from the germline V gene. Losses at the gene ends were 3 bases for V and 5 bases for J; bases not matched to a gene: 6. The CDR3 contains 15 residues.

The chain has TRBV5-6 and TRBJ2-7, with TRBD1 identical over 9 bases. Germline V gene sequence: CDR1 SGHDT, CDR2 YYEEEE. The V segment lost 1 base and the J segment 2 bases; nucleotides outside the gene matches: 7. The CDR3 spans 16 residues. In nucleotides, the CDR3 is TGTGCCAGCAGCTTGATGGGACAGGGAGGGACCTACGAGCAGTACTTC. Protein sequence: CASSLMGQGGTYEQYF.

The chain has TRBV29-1 and TRBJ2-3; 11 bases map to TRBD2. In germline, CDR1 is SQVTM, CDR2 ANQGSEA. The CDR3 has 14 amino acids. The J segment lost 6 bases and the V segment lost 4 bases, leaving 6 bases of the junction unmatched. The CDR3 loop reads CSVGTSGGPDTQYF. DNA of the CDR3: TGCAGCGTTGGTACTAGCGGGGGCCCGGATACGCAGTATTTT.

V gene TRBV7-8 combines with J gene TRBJ1-1; D is ambiguous. Trimming left V 0 bases short and J 11 bases short, with 28 bases between. Germline loops: CDR1 SGHVS, CDR2 FQNEAQ. The CDR3 is 18 amino acids. This CDR3 is CASSLAWGGLPPAPAAFF. The CDR3 nucleotides are TGTGCCAGCAGCTTAGCGTGGGGAGGACTTCCCCCTGCCCCCGCGGCTTTCTTT.

The rearrangement uses TRBV27 and TRBJ1-2, with D unresolved. Trimming left V 6 bases short and J 8 bases short, with 13 bases between. The V gene's germline CDR1 is MNHEY and CDR2 SMNVEV (reference sequence). This CDR3 has 12 residues. The CDR3 DNA reads TGTGCCAGCAGCGATTATAGCAGGGGCTACACCTTC. It specifies CASSDYSRGYTF.

The chain uses TRBV5-1 and TRBJ2-7; 14 positions match TRBD2. Germline V gives CDR1 SGHRS, CDR2 YFSETQ. V lost 0 bases and J lost 6; bases outside the gene matches: 2. The CDR3 contains 15 residues. As DNA, the CDR3 is TGCGCCAGCAGCTTGGAGGGACTAGCGGGAGCCGAGCAGTACTTC. This sequence encodes CASSLEGLAGAEQYF.

This clone has just a few counts. CDR3 in amino acids: CAWSFTQRNGYTF. DNA for the CDR3: TGTGCCTGGAGTTTTACCCAAAGAAATGGCTACACCTTC. The chain carries TRBV30 and TRBJ1-2, with D unclear. V was clipped by 2 bases and J by 6 bases, with 13 bases between them. Germline assignment: CDR1 GTSNPN and CDR2 SVGIG (reference sequence). The CDR3 length is 13 residues.

This chain connects TRBV27 to TRBJ2-7; D unresolved. The CDR3 covers 12 residues. V was cut by 7 bases and J by 7 bases, with 14 bases left in between. In germline, CDR1 is MNHEY, CDR2 SMNVEV (reference sequence). Written as DNA, the CDR3 is TGTGCCAGCAAGGTGCCGATGGGAGAGCAGTACTTC. This sequence encodes CASKVPMGEQYF.

This clone was counted once. The rearrangement joins TRBV5-1 to TRBJ2-7; D possibly corresponds to TRBD1 (5 bases). This CDR3 spans 13 amino acids. Germline values: CDR1 SGHRS, CDR2 YFSETQ. V was cut by 4 bases and J by 2 bases, with 10 bases left in between. The CDR3 loop reads CASSRTGAYEQYF. CDR3 coding DNA: TGCGCCAGCAGCCGCACAGGAGCCTACGAGCAGTACTTC.

This chain connects TRBV19 to TRBJ1-1; D remains ambiguous. Trimming shortened V by 7 bases and J by 0 bases, and 9 bases separated the two germline ends. CDR1 LNHDA and CDR2 SQIVND come from the germline V gene (reference sequence). There are 13 residues in the CDR3. CDR3 DNA: TGTGCCAGTAATAGTTACATGAACACTGAAGCTTTCTTT. Translating it yields CASNSYMNTEAFF.

This clone was seen once. The rearrangement links TRBV11-3 to TRBJ2-1; TRBD2 matches at 10 bases. J gave up 8 bases and V 3 bases, and 10 bases lay outside the gene matches. The CDR3 runs to 16 residues. Germline CDR1 and CDR2: SGHNT and YENEEA. The CDR3, as DNA: TGTGCCAGCAGCTTGAGACCTAGCGGGAGAAACGATGAGCAGTTCTTC. This translates into CASSLRPSGRNDEQFF.

V usage is TRBV28 and J usage is TRBJ1-1; no clear D gene. Germline V lookup: CDR1 MDHEN, CDR2 SYDVKM. This CDR3 comprises 12 residues. The V end lost 5 bases, the J end lost 3 bases, and 7 bases lay between the germline ends. The CDR3, as DNA: TGTGCCAGCAGTCGGCCGTACACTGAAGCTTTCTTT. It encodes CASSRPYTEAFF.

V is TRBV29-1 and J is TRBJ1-1; D not resolved. Per germline, CDR1 SQVTM and CDR2 ANQGSEA. The CDR3 is 13 amino acids. With 3 bases removed from V and 10 bases from J, the gap between germline ends came to 18 bases. The CDR3 nucleotides read TGCAGCGTTGACCCGGGATCGAAATTGCTAGCTTTCTTT. Encoded protein: CSVDPGSKLLAFF.

The chain uses TRBV7-8 and TRBJ1-6, with a weak D call TRBD1 (5 bases). CDR3 length: 18 amino acids. V lost 1 base and J lost 8, with 21 bases in between. Germline CDR1 SGHVS, CDR2 FQNEAQ. The CDR3 spells CASSLDGASGIMYSPLHF. CDR3 DNA: TGTGCCAGCAGCTTAGATGGGGCGTCCGGGATAATGTATTCACCCCTCCACTTT.

This chain uses TRBV5-1 with TRBJ1-1, with TRBD1 matching 7 bases. CDR1 SGHRS and CDR2 YFSETQ come from the germline V gene. The CDR3 runs to 16 residues. V shed 0 bases, J shed 0 bases, and the junction held 5 bases outside the gene matches. The DNA of the CDR3 is TGCGCCAGCAGCTTGGAGGGGGCAGGTTTGAACACTGAAGCTTTCTTT. Translating gives CASSLEGAGLNTEAFF.